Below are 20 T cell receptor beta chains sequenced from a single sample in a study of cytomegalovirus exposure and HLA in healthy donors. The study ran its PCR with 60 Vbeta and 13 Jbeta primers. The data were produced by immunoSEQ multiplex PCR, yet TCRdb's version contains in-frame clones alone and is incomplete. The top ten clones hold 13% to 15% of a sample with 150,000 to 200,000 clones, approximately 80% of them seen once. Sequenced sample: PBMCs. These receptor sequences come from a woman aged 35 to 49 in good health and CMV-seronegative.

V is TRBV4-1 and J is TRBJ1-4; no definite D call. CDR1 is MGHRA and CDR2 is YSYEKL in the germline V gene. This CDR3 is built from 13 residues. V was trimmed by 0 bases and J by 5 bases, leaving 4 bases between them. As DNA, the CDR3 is TGCGCCAGCAGCCAAGACAGGAATGAAAAACTGTTTTTT. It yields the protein CASSQDRNEKLFF.

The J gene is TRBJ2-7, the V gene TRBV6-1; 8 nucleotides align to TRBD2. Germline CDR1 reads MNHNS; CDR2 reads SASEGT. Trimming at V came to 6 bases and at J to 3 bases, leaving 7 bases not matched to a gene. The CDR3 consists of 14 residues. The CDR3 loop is CASRLSGKGYEQYF. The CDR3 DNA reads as TGTGCCAGCAGACTTAGCGGGAAGGGCTACGAGCAGTACTTC.

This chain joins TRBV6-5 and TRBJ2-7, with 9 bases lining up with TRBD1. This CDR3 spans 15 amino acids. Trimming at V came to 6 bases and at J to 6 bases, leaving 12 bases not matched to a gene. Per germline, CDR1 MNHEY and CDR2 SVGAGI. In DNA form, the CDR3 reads TGTGCCAGCAGGTTTTCTTCGGGACAGGGAGGCGAGCAGTACTTC. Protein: CASRFSSGQGGEQYF.

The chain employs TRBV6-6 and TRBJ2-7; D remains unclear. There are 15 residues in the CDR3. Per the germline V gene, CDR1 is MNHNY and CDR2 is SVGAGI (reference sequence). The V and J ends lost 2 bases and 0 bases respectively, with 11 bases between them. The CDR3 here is CASSYASDPSYEQYF. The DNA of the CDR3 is TGTGCCAGCAGTTACGCTTCAGATCCCTCCTACGAGCAGTACTTC.

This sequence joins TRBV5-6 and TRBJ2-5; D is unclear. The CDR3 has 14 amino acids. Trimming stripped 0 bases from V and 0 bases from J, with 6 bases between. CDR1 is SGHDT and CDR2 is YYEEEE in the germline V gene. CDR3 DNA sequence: TGTGCCAGCAGCTTGGTAGACTACCAAGAGACCCAGTACTTC. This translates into CASSLVDYQETQYF.

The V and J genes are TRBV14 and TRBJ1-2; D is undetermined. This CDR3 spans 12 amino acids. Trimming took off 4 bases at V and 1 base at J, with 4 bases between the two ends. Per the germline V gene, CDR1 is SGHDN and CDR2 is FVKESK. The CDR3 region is CASSPGNYGYTF. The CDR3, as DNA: TGTGCCAGCAGCCCCGGTAACTATGGCTACACCTTC.

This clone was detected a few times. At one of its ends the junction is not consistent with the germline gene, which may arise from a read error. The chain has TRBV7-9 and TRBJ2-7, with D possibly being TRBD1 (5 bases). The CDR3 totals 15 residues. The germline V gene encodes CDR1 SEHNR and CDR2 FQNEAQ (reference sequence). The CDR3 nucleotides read TGTTCCAGCAGTAGTCAGGGAAGTTACACCTACGAGCAGTACTTC. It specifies CSSSSQGSYTYEQYF.

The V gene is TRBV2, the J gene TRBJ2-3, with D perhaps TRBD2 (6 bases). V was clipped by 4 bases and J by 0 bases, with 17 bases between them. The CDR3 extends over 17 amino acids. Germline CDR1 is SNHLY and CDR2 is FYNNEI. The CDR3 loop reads CASSVTGGALSTDTQYF. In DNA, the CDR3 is TGTGCCAGCAGTGTCACCGGGGGAGCGCTTAGCACAGATACGCAGTATTTT.

This CDR3 is CASSVEGGGNEQFF. The CDR3 DNA reads TGTGCCAGCAGCGTAGAAGGGGGCGGGAATGAGCAGTTCTTC. V is TRBV9 and J is TRBJ2-1, with 7 bases lining up with TRBD1. The CDR3 consists of 14 residues. The V segment lost 0 bases and the J segment 7 bases; nucleotides outside the gene matches: 4. Per germline, CDR1 SGDLS and CDR2 YYNGEE.

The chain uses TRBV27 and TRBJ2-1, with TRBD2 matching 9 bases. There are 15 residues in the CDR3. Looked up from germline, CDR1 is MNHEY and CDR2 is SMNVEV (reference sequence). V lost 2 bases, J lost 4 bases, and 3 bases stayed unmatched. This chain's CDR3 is CASSLISGRYNEQFF. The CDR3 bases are TGTGCCAGCAGTTTAATCAGCGGGAGGTACAATGAGCAGTTCTTC.

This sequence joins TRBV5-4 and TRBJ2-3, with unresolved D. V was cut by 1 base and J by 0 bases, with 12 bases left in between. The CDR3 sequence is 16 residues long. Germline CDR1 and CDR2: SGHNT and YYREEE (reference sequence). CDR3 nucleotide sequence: TGTGCCAGCAGCTTGAGCGTGGCAGCTAGCACAGATACGCAGTATTTT. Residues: CASSLSVAASTDTQYF.

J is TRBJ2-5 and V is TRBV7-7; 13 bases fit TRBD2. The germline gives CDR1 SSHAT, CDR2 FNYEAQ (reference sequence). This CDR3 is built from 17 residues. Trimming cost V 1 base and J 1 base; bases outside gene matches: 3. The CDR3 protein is CASSLGGLAGAQETQYF. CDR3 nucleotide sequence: TGTGCCAGCAGCTTAGGAGGACTAGCGGGGGCCCAAGAGACCCAGTACTTC.

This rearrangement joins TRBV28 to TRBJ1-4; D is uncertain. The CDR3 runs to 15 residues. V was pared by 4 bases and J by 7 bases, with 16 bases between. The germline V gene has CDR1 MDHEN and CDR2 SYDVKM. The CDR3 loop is CASSSLSGRVEKLFF. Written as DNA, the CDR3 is TGTGCCAGCAGTTCCCTCAGCGGGAGGGTTGAAAAACTGTTTTTT.

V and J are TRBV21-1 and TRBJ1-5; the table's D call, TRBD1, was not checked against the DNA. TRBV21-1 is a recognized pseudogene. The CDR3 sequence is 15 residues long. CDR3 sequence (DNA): TGTGCCAGCCGAAACGAACAGGGCGGTGGGCTGCCCCAGCATTTT. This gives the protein CASRNEQGGGLPQHF.

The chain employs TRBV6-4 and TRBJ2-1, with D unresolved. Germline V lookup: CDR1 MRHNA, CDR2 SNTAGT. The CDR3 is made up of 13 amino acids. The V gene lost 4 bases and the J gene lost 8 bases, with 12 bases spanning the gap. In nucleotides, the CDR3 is TGTGCCAGCAGTGCGGAGTTAGACGATGAGCAGTTCTTC. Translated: CASSAELDDEQFF.

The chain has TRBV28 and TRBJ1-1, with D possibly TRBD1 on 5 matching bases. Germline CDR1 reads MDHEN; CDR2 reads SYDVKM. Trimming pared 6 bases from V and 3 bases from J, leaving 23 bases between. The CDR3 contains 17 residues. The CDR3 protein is CASRPVPRGQGYTEAFF. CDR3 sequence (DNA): TGTGCCAGCAGGCCCGTTCCCCGTGGGCAGGGATACACTGAAGCTTTCTTT.

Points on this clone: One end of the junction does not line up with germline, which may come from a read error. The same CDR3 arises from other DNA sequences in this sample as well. The CDR3 region has the DNA TGCGCCAGTAGCCACTCAGCGGGAGACATGGTTAATGAGCAGTTCTTC. Residues: CASSHSAGDMVNEQFF. The chain combines TRBV4-1 with TRBJ2-1; 8 positions agree with TRBD2. There are 16 residues in the CDR3. Germline CDR1 reads MGHRA; CDR2 reads YSYEKL.

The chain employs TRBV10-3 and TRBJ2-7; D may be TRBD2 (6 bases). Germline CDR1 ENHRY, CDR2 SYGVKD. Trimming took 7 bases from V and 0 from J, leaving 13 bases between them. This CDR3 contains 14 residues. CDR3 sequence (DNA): TGTGCCATCATGGGTAGCGGACACTCCTACGAGCAGTACTTC. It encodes CAIMGSGHSYEQYF.

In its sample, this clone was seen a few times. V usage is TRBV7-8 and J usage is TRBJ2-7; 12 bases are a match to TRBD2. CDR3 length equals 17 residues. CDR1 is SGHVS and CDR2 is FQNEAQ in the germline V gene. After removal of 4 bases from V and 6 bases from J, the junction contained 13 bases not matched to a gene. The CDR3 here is CASSSRLAGAHKAEQYF. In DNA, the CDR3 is TGTGCCAGCAGCTCAAGACTAGCGGGAGCCCACAAGGCCGAGCAGTACTTC.

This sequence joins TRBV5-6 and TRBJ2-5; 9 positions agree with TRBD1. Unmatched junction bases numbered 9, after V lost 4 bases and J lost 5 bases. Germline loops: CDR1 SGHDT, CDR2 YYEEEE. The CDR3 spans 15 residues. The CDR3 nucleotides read TGTGCCAGCAGCGACCGGGACAGGGTAAGGGAGACCCAGTACTTC. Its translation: CASSDRDRVRETQYF.